The 11 T cell receptor beta chains below come from one sample, sequenced in a study. TCRdb reprocessed the reads with MiXCR, giving one entry per CDR3 protein. The sample has more than 5,500 distinct CDR3 sequences; 32% are singletons. Sequencing was performed on blood. The source is a human donor.

This clonotype has ten or more counts. V and J are TRBV29-1 and TRBJ2-5; 9 bases line up with TRBD2. CDR1 SQVTM and CDR2 ANQGSEA come from the germline V gene. Trimming at V came to 7 bases and at J to 4 bases, leaving 7 bases not matched to a gene. The CDR3 consists of 13 residues. Written as DNA, the CDR3 is TGCAGCGCCGCCGGGCGGGAGGGAGAGACCCAGTACTTC. It translates to CSAAGREGETQYF.

This clonotype is labeled medium-sized. The V and J genes are TRBV7-6 and TRBJ1-1; D call uncertain. This CDR3 has 13 amino acids. The germline V gene has CDR1 SGHVS and CDR2 FNYEAQ. V lost 5 bases and J lost 1, with 8 bases in between. The CDR3 sequence: CASSLPGNTEAFF. In nucleotides, the CDR3 is TGTGCCAGCAGCCTACCGGGGAACACTGAAGCTTTCTTT.

This rearrangement joins TRBV29-1 to TRBJ1-1, with D unclear. This CDR3 region has 17 residues. Germline V gene lookup returns CDR1 SQVTM and CDR2 ANQGSEA. Here the CDR3 reads CSSISGRHGGSNTEAFF. The DNA of the CDR3 is TGCAGTTCGATAAGCGGCCGCCATGGAGGGAGTAACACTGAAGCTTTCTTT.

About this clonotype: A much larger clone sits a single nucleotide away, making a read error possible. V is TRBV28 and J is TRBJ1-5, with D hard to call. Trimming shortened V by 3 bases and J by 10 bases, and 16 bases separated the two germline ends. The CDR3 is 14 amino acids. Germline V lookup: CDR1 MDHEN, CDR2 SYDVKM. The CDR3 loop reads CASSLGGHSYPQHF. The CDR3 nucleotides are TGTGCCAGCAGTTTGGGTGGGCACTCGTACCCCCAGCATTTT.

The table lists this clonotype with many counts. This chain connects TRBV4-2 to TRBJ2-1; a weak D match, TRBD2 (6 bases). V lost 0 bases, J lost 1 base, and 10 bases lay in between. There are 16 residues in the CDR3. Per germline, CDR1 LGHNA and CDR2 YNFKEQ. The CDR3 reads CASSQEAGSSYNEQFF. The CDR3 DNA is TGTGCCAGCAGCCAAGAAGCCGGGAGTTCCTACAATGAGCAGTTCTTC.

About this clonotype: No conserved phenylalanine or tryptophan is present at the end of the CDR3, so a read error is the likely explanation. The limits of the CDR3 on the DNA are not certain, so only TCRdb's listed CDR3 is given. This rearrangement joins TRBV29-1 to TRBJ1-2. Germline-derived CDR1 and CDR2 are SQVTM and ANQGSEA. The CDR3 has 12 amino acids, counting both end residues. The CDR3 sequence is CSAGGPNYGYTE.

As regards this clonotype: This could be a read error, since a much larger clone is one nucleotide away. The chain has TRBV14 and TRBJ2-3, with D perhaps given as TRBD1 or TRBD2 (5 bases each). The germline V gene encodes CDR1 SGHDN and CDR2 FVKESK. CDR3 size: 14 residues. V shed 4 bases and J shed 12 bases, with 20 bases lying between them. CDR3 in DNA: TGTGCCAGCAGCCCCTCCGGGGCTTATCAGCCCCAGTATTTT. This sequence encodes CASSPSGAYQPQYF. Based on the CDR3 plus reference TRBV14 and TRBJ2-3, the full variable domain is EAGVTQFPSHSVIEKGQTVTLRCDPISGHDNLYWYRRVMGKEIKFLLHFVKESKQDESGMPNNRFLAERTGGTYSTLKVQPAELEDSGVYFCASSPSGAYQPQYFGPGTRLTVL.

By sample share, this clonotype is medium-sized. This sequence joins TRBV6-2 or TRBV6-3 and TRBJ2-7, with D tentatively TRBD2 (6 bases). Germline V gene lookup returns CDR1 MNHEY and CDR2 SVGEGT. The V and J ends lost 4 bases and 5 bases respectively, with 15 bases between them. The CDR3 totals 14 residues. As DNA, the CDR3 is TGTGCCAGCAGTTTTGACGGGAGTGTAAACGAGCAGTACTTC. Protein product: CASSFDGSVNEQYF.

This clonotype was found many times. V gene TRBV12-3 or TRBV12-4 combines with J gene TRBJ2-3; the D gene is possibly TRBD2 (5 bases). CDR3 length: 15 amino acids. Trimming removed 6 bases at V and 2 bases at J, with 15 bases between. The CDR3 region is CASSLTGIATDTQYF. CDR3 nucleotide sequence: TGTGCCAGCAGCCTCACCGGGATAGCCACAGATACGCAGTATTTT.

This clonotype showed up just once. V gene TRBV30 combines with J gene TRBJ2-1, with TRBD1 matching 8 bases. The CDR3 is made up of 13 amino acids. Germline values: CDR1 GTSNPN, CDR2 SVGIG (reference sequence). Trimming cost V 8 bases and J 3 bases; bases outside gene matches: 6. As DNA, the CDR3 is TGTGCCATGGAGGGACAGGACTACAATGAGCAGTTCTTC. It translates to CAMEGQDYNEQFF.

This clonotype is labeled medium-sized (0.01 to 0.1%). The rearrangement links TRBV29-1 to TRBJ1-2; the D is unclear. V was cut by 4 bases and J by 4 bases, with 13 bases left in between. The CDR3 covers 13 residues. The V gene's germline CDR1 is SQVTM and CDR2 ANQGSEA. The CDR3 DNA reads as TGCAGCGTTGGGCCCCGCCTGGGCTATGGCTACACCTTC. It translates to CSVGPRLGYGYTF. The full variable domain, its missing parts supplied by reference TRBV29-1 and TRBJ1-2, is SAVISQKPSRDICQRGTSLTIQCQVDSQVTMMFWYRQQPGQSLTLIATANQGSEATYESGFVIDKFPISRPNLTFSTLTVSNMSPEDSSIYLCSVGPRLGYGYTFGSGTRLTVV.